A single sample gave rise to the 21 T cell receptor beta chains below, sequenced in a study of T cell responses to AZD1222 COVID-19 vaccine. The table came from immunoSEQ multiplex PCR; TCRdb's copy has only in-frame clones and leaves some out. This table holds 95,000 to 150,000 clones, around 87% found once. The material was peripheral blood, obtained on day 0 of AZD1222 vaccination. The receptors shown here come from an adult in good health.

This chain joins TRBV7-2 and TRBJ1-2; unclear D gene. Per the germline V gene, CDR1 is SGHTA and CDR2 is FQGNSA. CDR3 length: 15 residues. The V and J ends lost 6 bases and 8 bases respectively, with 22 bases between them. CDR3 residues: CASSQATSLREGYTF. The DNA for the CDR3 is TGTGCCAGCAGTCAAGCGACCTCGTTGCGCGAGGGCTACACCTTC.

The chain employs TRBV11-2 and TRBJ1-1; no firm D call. CDR3 length equals 12 residues. Germline V CDR1 and CDR2: SGHAT, FQNNGV. Trimming removed 2 bases at V and 7 bases at J, with 8 bases between. CDR3 region: CASSLSSFEAFF. The DNA for the CDR3 is TGTGCCAGCAGCTTATCGAGCTTTGAAGCTTTCTTT.

This chain connects TRBV7-6 to TRBJ2-1; D not resolved. Germline V gene data show CDR1 as SGHVS and CDR2 as FNYEAQ. This CDR3 has 16 residues. The ends were cut back, 3 bases at V and 5 bases at J, with 17 bases in the middle. CDR3 coding DNA: TGTGCCAGCAGCTTTAGAGACCGAGGACCGAACAATGAGCAGTTCTTC. Its translation is CASSFRDRGPNNEQFF.

The chain recombines TRBV29-1 with TRBJ1-2; D is perhaps TRBD1 (6 bases). Trimming removed 6 bases from V and 1 base from J, with 12 bases in between. The CDR3 has 13 residues. Germline lookup yields CDR1 SQVTM and CDR2 ANQGSEA. The CDR3 loop is CSVGAGDNYGYTF. The CDR3 nucleotides are TGCAGCGTGGGCGCAGGGGATAACTATGGCTACACCTTC.

This chain joins TRBV19 and TRBJ1-2; D gene ambiguous. Germline-derived CDR1 and CDR2 are LNHDA and SQIVND (reference sequence). The CDR3 extends over 13 amino acids. V was shortened by 5 bases and J by 8 bases, with 15 bases between the two germline ends. CDR3 bases: TGTGCCAGTAGTCTATCTTTCTCTACGGGCTACACCTTC. It specifies CASSLSFSTGYTF.

The rearrangement links TRBV9 to TRBJ2-3, with D perhaps matching TRBD2 (5 bases). The V gene's germline CDR1 is SGDLS and CDR2 YYNGEE. CDR3 length: 16 residues. The V end was cut by 0 bases, the J end by 6 bases, with 17 bases between. The CDR3 sequence is CASSVESLAVLDTQYF. The CDR3 nucleotides are TGTGCCAGCAGCGTAGAGTCCCTAGCTGTCCTTGATACGCAGTATTTT.

The J gene is TRBJ2-7, the V gene TRBV6-1, with 8 bases fitting TRBD1. The V segment lost 3 bases and the J segment 3 bases; nucleotides outside the gene matches: 1. The CDR3 spans 13 residues. CDR1 MNHNS and CDR2 SASEGT come from the germline V gene. The CDR3 coding sequence is TGTGCCAGCAGTGAGGACAGGGTCTACGAGCAGTACTTC. Translated, it gives CASSEDRVYEQYF.

CDR3 loop: CASTVADSGNTIYF. For the CDR3, the DNA is TGTGCCAGTACCGTCGCGGACTCTGGAAACACCATATATTTT. The chain employs TRBV19 and TRBJ1-3, with no clear D. V was pared by 7 bases and J by 0 bases, with 10 bases between. Germline CDR1 reads LNHDA; CDR2 reads SQIVND (reference sequence). The CDR3 is 14 amino acids.

This chain joins TRBV2 and TRBJ1-2; D gene ambiguous. Between the trimmed V and J ends, which lost 7 bases and 3 bases, there was a span of 12 bases. CDR1 SNHLY and CDR2 FYNNEI come from the germline V gene. The CDR3 consists of 13 residues. CDR3 protein: CASNSEPYYGYTF. In nucleotides, the CDR3 is TGTGCCAGCAATTCGGAACCTTACTATGGCTACACCTTC.

The chain recombines TRBV9 with TRBJ1-5; tentative D call: TRBD1 (5 bases). The ends were cut back, 0 bases at V and 7 bases at J, with 8 bases in the middle. The germline V gene encodes CDR1 SGDLS and CDR2 YYNGEE. CDR3 length equals 13 residues. CDR3 loop: CASSVGTGQPQHF. DNA of the CDR3: TGTGCCAGCAGCGTAGGAACAGGCCAGCCCCAGCATTTT.

V and J are TRBV12-5 and TRBJ1-2, with no clear D. The ends were cut back, 1 base at V and 8 bases at J, with 17 bases in the middle. The CDR3 is 15 residues long. Germline V CDR1 and CDR2: LGHNT, FRNRAP. In nucleotides, the CDR3 is TGTGCTAGTGGTTTGGCGGGCGCCGGAACGGGCGGCTACACCTTC. Its translation: CASGLAGAGTGGYTF.

This chain joins TRBV15 and TRBJ1-4, with D unclear. The CDR3 spans 16 residues. V dropped 0 bases and J dropped 7 bases, with 15 bases sitting between them. Germline V CDR1 and CDR2: LNHNV, YYDKDF (reference sequence). The CDR3 nucleotides read TGTGCCACCAGCAGAGAAAGAGGGATATGGGCTGAAAAACTGTTTTTT. This encodes CATSRERGIWAEKLFF.

The CDR3: CASSSQGRKLFF. The CDR3 DNA sequence: TGTGCCAGCAGCTCCCAAGGACGAAAACTGTTTTTT. This chain joins TRBV5-6 and TRBJ1-4, with D unresolved. The germline V and J ends were trimmed by 3 bases and 10 bases, with 10 bases remaining between them. Germline-derived CDR1 and CDR2 are SGHDT and YYEEEE. CDR3 length equals 12 residues.

The CDR3 loop is CSVGARLQETQYF. CDR3 in DNA: TGCAGCGTTGGGGCTAGGTTACAAGAGACCCAGTACTTC. The V gene is TRBV29-1, the J gene TRBJ2-5; D call uncertain. Germline V lookup: CDR1 SQVTM, CDR2 ANQGSEA. Between the trimmed V and J ends, which lost 4 bases and 2 bases, there was a span of 11 bases. The CDR3 length is 13 residues.

The chain uses TRBV3-1 (or the pseudogene TRBV3-2) and TRBJ1-2; no firm D call. The CDR3 loop spans 12 amino acids. The ends were cut back, 3 bases at V and 7 bases at J, with 9 bases in the middle. CDR1 and CDR2 from the germline V gene are LGHDT and YNNKEL (reference sequence). The CDR3: CASSQKNGGYTF. In DNA, the CDR3 is TGTGCCAGCAGCCAGAAAAACGGTGGCTACACCTTC.

The CDR3 sequence is CASSLETGLLSGANVLTF. CDR3 coding DNA: TGTGCCAGCAGCTTGGAGACAGGACTCCTCTCTGGGGCCAACGTCCTGACTTTC. This chain joins TRBV5-4 and TRBJ2-6, with a possible D match to TRBD1 (6 bases). Per the germline V gene, CDR1 is SGHNT and CDR2 is YYREEE (reference sequence). The V gene lost 0 bases and the J gene lost 0 bases, with 13 bases spanning the gap. The CDR3 contains 18 residues.

The rearrangement joins TRBV4-3 to TRBJ1-3; D is unresolved. This CDR3 contains 18 residues. The germline V gene encodes CDR1 LGHNA and CDR2 YSLEER. With 0 bases removed from V and 0 bases from J, the gap between germline ends came to 15 bases. The CDR3 sequence is CASSQDPAGARSGNTIYF. The CDR3 bases are TGCGCCAGCAGCCAAGATCCTGCAGGCGCTCGCTCTGGAAACACCATATATTTT.

The V and J genes are TRBV30 and TRBJ1-2, with D unresolved. The CDR3 runs 13 residues. Trimming took 1 base from V and 3 from J, leaving 9 bases between them. Germline values: CDR1 GTSNPN, CDR2 SVGIG (reference sequence). CDR3 in amino acids: CAWSDQEHYGYTF. The CDR3 DNA follows: TGTGCCTGGAGTGACCAGGAACACTATGGCTACACCTTC.

This chain connects TRBV2 to TRBJ2-2, with D possibly being TRBD2 (7 bases). This CDR3 spans 16 amino acids. Germline CDR1 SNHLY, CDR2 FYNNEI. Deletions cut 2 bases from V and 5 bases from J, with 15 bases between. CDR3 amino acids: CASSETAGARTGELFF. The CDR3 DNA sequence: TGTGCCAGCAGTGAAACGGCGGGGGCCAGGACCGGGGAGCTGTTTTTT.

The V and J genes are TRBV27 and TRBJ2-1, with D possibly TRBD2 on 6 matching bases. The CDR3 length is 15 residues. Trimming took off 2 bases at V and 5 bases at J, with 13 bases between the two ends. Per germline, CDR1 MNHEY and CDR2 SMNVEV (reference sequence). CDR3 sequence reads: CASSLVPGGDNEQFF. For the CDR3, the DNA is TGTGCCAGCAGTTTAGTCCCCGGGGGAGACAATGAGCAGTTCTTC.

The chain joins TRBV19 to TRBJ1-3; D is ambiguous. CDR3 length equals 13 residues. Germline V CDR1 and CDR2: LNHDA, SQIVND (reference sequence). Trimming shortened V by 7 bases and J by 0 bases, and 7 bases separated the two germline ends. For the CDR3, the DNA is TGTGCCAGTACGCGGAACTCTGGAAACACCATATATTTT. Its translation is CASTRNSGNTIYF.